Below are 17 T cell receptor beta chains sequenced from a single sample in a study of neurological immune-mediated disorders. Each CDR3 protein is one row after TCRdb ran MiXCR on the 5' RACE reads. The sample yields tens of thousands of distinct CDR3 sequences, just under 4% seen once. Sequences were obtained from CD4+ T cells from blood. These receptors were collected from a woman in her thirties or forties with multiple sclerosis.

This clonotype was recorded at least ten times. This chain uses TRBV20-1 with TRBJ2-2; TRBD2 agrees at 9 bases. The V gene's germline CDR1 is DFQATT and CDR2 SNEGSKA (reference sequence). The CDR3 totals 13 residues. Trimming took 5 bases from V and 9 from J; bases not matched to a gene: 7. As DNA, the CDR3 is TGCAGTGCTCCGGGACTAGCAATCCGGGAGCTGTTTTTT. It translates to CSAPGLAIRELFF.

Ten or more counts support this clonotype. This CDR3 reads CAISDPGQGYEQYF. In nucleotides, the CDR3 is TGTGCCATCAGTGATCCGGGACAGGGCTACGAGCAGTACTTC. The rearrangement joins TRBV10-3 to TRBJ2-7; 9 bases match TRBD1. Germline lookup yields CDR1 ENHRY and CDR2 SYGVKD. V was pared by 3 bases and J by 3 bases, with 3 bases of the junction left unmatched. This CDR3 has 14 residues.

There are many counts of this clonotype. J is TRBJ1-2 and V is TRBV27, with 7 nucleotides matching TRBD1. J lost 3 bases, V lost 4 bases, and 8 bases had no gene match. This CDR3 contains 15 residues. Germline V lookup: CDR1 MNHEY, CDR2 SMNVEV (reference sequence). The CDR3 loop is CASSSPIQGHYGYTF. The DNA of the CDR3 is TGTGCCAGCAGTTCCCCCATACAGGGGCACTATGGCTACACCTTC.

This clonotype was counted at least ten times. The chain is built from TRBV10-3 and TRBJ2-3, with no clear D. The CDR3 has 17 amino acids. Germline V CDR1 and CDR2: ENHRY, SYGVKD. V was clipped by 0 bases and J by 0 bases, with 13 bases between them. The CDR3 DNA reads TGTGCCATCAGTGAGTCGGAGTTGAGCGTCAGCACAGATACGCAGTATTTT. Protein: CAISESELSVSTDTQYF.

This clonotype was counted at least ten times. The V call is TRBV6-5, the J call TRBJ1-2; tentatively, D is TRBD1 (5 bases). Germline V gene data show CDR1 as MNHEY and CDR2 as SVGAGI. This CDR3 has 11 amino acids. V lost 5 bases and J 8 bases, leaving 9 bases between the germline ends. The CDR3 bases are TGTGCCAGCAGTGGGGGGGACGGCTACACCTTC. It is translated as CASSGGDGYTF.

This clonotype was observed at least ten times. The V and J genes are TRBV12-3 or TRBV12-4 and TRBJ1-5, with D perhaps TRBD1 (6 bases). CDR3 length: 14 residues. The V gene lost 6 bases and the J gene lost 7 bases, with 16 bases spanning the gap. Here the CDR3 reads CASSERGVRQPQHF. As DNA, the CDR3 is TGTGCCAGCAGCGAGAGGGGGGTGAGGCAGCCCCAGCATTTT.

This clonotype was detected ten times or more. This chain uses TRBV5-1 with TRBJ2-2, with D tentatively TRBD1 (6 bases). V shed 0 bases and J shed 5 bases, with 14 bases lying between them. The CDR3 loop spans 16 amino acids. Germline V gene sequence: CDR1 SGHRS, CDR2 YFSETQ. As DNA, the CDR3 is TGCGCCAGCAGCTTGGTTGGGGGCGCTGGAACCGGGGAGCTGTTTTTT. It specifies CASSLVGGAGTGELFF.

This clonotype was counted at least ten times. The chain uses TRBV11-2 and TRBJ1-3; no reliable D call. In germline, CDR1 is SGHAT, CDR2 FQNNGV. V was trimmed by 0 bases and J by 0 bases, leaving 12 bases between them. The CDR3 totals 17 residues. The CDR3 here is CASSLDISAASGNTIYF. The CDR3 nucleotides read TGTGCCAGCAGCTTAGATATTTCGGCAGCCTCTGGAAACACCATATATTTT.

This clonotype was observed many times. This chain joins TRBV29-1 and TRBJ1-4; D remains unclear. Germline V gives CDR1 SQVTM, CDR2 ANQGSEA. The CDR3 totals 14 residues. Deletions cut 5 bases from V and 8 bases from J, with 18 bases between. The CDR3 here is CSVQEGPDWEKLFF. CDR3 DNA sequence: TGCAGCGTTCAGGAAGGGCCCGACTGGGAAAAACTGTTTTTT.

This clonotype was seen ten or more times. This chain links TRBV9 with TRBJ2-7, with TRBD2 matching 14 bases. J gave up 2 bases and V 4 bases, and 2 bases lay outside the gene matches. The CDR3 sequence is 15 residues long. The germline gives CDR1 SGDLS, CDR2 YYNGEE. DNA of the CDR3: TGTGCCAGCAGCAGGACTAGCGGGGGGACCTACGAGCAGTACTTC. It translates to CASSRTSGGTYEQYF.

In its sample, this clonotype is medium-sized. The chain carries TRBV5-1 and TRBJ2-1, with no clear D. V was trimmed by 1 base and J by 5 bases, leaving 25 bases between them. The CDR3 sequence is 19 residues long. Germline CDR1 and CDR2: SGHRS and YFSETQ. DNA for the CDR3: TGCGCCAGCAGCTTGCTTGCCCGGCGAGCGCTTACTATGGACAATGAGCAGTTCTTC. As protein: CASSLLARRALTMDNEQFF.

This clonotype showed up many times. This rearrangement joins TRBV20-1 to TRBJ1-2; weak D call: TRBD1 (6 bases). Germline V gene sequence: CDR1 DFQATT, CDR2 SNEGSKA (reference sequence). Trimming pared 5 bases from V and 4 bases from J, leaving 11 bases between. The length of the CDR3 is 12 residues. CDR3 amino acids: CSAWTDLYGYTF. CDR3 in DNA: TGCAGTGCTTGGACAGACCTCTATGGCTACACCTTC.

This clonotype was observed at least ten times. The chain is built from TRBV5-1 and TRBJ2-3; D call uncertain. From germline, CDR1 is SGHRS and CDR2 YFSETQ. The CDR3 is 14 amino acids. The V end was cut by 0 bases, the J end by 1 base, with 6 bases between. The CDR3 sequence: CASSLDQRTDTQYF. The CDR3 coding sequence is TGCGCCAGCAGCTTGGACCAACGCACAGATACGCAGTATTTT. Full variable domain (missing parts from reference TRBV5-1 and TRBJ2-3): KAGVTQTPRYLIKTRGQQVTLSCSPISGHRSVSWYQQTPGQGLQFLFEYFSETQRNKGNFPGRFSGRQFSNSRSEMNVSTLELGDSALYLCASSLDQRTDTQYFGPGTRLTVL.

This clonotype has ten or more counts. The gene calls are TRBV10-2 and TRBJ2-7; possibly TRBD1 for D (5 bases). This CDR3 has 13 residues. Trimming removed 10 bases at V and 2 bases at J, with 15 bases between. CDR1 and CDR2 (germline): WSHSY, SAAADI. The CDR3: CATSGMSAYEQYF. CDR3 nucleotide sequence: TGCGCCACCTCAGGGATGAGCGCCTACGAGCAGTACTTC.

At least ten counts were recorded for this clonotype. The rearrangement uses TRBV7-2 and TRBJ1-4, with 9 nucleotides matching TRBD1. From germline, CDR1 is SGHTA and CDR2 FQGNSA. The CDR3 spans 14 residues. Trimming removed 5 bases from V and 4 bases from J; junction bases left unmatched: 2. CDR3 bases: TGTGCCAGCAGCCTGGGACAGGGTAATGAAAAACTGTTTTTT. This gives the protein CASSLGQGNEKLFF.

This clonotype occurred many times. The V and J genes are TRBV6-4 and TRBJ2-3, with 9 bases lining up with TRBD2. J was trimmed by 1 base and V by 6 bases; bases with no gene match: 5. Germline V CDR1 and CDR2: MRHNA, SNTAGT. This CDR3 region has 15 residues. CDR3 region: CASRKLAGGTDTQYF. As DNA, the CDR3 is TGTGCCAGCAGAAAACTAGCGGGTGGCACAGATACGCAGTATTTT.

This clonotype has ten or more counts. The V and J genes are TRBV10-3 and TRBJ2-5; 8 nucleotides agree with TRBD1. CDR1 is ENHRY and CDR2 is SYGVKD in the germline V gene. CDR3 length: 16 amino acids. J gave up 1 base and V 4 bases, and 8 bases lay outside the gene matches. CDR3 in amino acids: CAISASDRGLQETQYF. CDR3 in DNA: TGTGCCATCAGTGCCTCTGACAGGGGACTCCAAGAGACCCAGTACTTC.